This passage covers 22 T cell receptor beta chains from one sample sequenced in a study of regulatory T cells in long-lasting Graves disease (dated by TCRdb to the early 2020s). The library came from multiplex PCR. The run used an Illumina HiSeq 4000. CDR3 regions were amplified by Arm-PCR with iRepertoire HTBI primers to construct TCR beta libraries. TCRdb applied fastp at Q25 and MiXCR to the public reads, then kept only in-frame beta chains. Each CDR3 protein appears once, grouped with its most common genes and DNA. The sample table shows 620,000 or so distinct CDR3 sequences, and less than 20% are seen once. The ten most abundant clones make up 15% to 20% of the sample. The time point label of this sample denotes: newly diagnosed GD, antithyroid drugs for less than 3 months. RNA was extracted from PBMCs in TRIzol for both TCR sequencing and RNA sequencing. This sample was shared with a second study, whose subject was T cells in Graves' hyperthyroidism and ophthalmopathy.

Sequencing used peripheral blood mononuclear cells (PBMCs), obtained at new diagnosis, from a patient treated with antithyroid drugs. The receptors were gathered from a woman in her thirties with Graves disease. Donor details come from another sample of the same person, matched by shared clones.

This clonotype was seen repeatedly, ten times or more. The CDR3 sequence: CARVEQVLSDTQYF. The CDR3 coding sequence is TGTGCCAGAGTGGAACAGGTCCTCTCGGATACGCAGTATTTT. This chain uses TRBV2 with TRBJ2-3; D is perhaps TRBD1 (5 bases). The CDR3 is made up of 14 amino acids. Germline V gene sequence: CDR1 SNHLY, CDR2 FYNNEI. Trimming shortened V by 9 bases and J by 6 bases, and 19 bases separated the two germline ends.

V and J are TRBV19 and TRBJ2-7; D remains unclear. Looked up from germline, CDR1 is LNHDA and CDR2 is SQIVND (reference sequence). The CDR3 extends over 13 amino acids. Trimming left V 5 bases short and J 1 base short, with 9 bases between. The CDR3 is CASSVPQSYEQYF. Written as DNA, the CDR3 is TGTGCCAGTAGTGTCCCCCAGTCCTACGAGCAGTACTTC. Full variable domain (outside the CDR3, taken from reference TRBV19 and TRBJ2-7): DGGITQSPKYLFRKEGQNVTLSCEQNLNHDAMYWYRQDPGQGLRLIYYSQIVNDFQKGDIAEGYSVSREKKESFPLTVTSAQKNPTAFYLCASSVPQSYEQYFGPGTRLTVT.

The DNA for the CDR3 is TGTGCCAGCAGTAAAAAGAGAAACACCATATATTTT. Amino acid sequence: CASSKKRNTIYF. The chain couples TRBV28 to TRBJ1-3; no clear D gene. V lost 5 bases and J lost 5, with 7 bases in between. CDR1 MDHEN and CDR2 SYDVKM come from the germline V gene. CDR3 length: 12 residues. Filled out from reference TRBV28 and TRBJ1-3, the complete variable domain reads DVKVTQSSRYLVKRTGEKVFLECVQDMDHENMFWYRQDPGLGLRLIYFSYDVKMKEKGDIPEGYSVSREKKERFSLILESASTNQTSMYLCASSKKRNTIYFGEGSWLTVV.

The table lists this clonotype with a few counts. The chain recombines TRBV7-3 with TRBJ2-2, with 9 bases matching TRBD2. The V gene end was trimmed by 3 bases and the J gene end by 5 bases; junction bases not matched to a gene: 13. CDR3 length: 18 amino acids. Germline V gene data show CDR1 as SGHTA and CDR2 as FQGTGA. CDR3 amino acids: CASSFGSGGFRNTGELFF. CDR3 DNA: TGTGCCAGCAGCTTCGGTAGCGGGGGTTTTAGAAATACCGGGGAGCTGTTTTTT.

This clonotype was recorded many times. The chain couples TRBV5-1 to TRBJ2-7; 8 positions match TRBD2. The CDR3 consists of 15 residues. Germline lookup yields CDR1 SGHRS and CDR2 YFSETQ. V shed 0 bases and J 4 bases; nucleotides not matched to a gene: 6. CDR3 bases: TGCGCCAGCAGCTTGGAACTAGCGGAGTCATACGAGCAGTACTTC. Translating gives CASSLELAESYEQYF.

This clonotype was found a few times. The J gene is TRBJ2-1, the V gene TRBV11-2; no reliable D call. This CDR3 has 16 residues. Germline CDR1 SGHAT, CDR2 FQNNGV. V was trimmed by 1 base and J by 0 bases, leaving 10 bases between them. The CDR3 spells CASSLALLVSYNEQFF. The CDR3 region has the DNA TGTGCCAGCAGCTTAGCACTCCTGGTCTCCTACAATGAGCAGTTCTTC.

This clonotype was detected only a few times. V usage is TRBV2 and J usage is TRBJ2-6, with D unresolved. Trimming cost V 7 bases and J 0 bases, with 7 bases left between them. The CDR3 extends over 14 amino acids. The germline gives CDR1 SNHLY, CDR2 FYNNEI. The CDR3 DNA follows: TGTGCCAGCAATCGGTTCTCTGGGGCCAACGTCCTGACTTTC. This codes for CASNRFSGANVLTF. Combining the CDR3 with reference TRBV2 and TRBJ2-6 gives the whole variable domain EPEVTQTPSHQVTQMGQEVILRCVPISNHLYFYWYRQILGQKVEFLVSFYNNEISEKSEIFDDQFSVERPDGSNFTLKIRSTKLEDSAMYFCASNRFSGANVLTFGAGSRLTVL.

In its sample, this clonotype was seen many times. V gene TRBV28 combines with J gene TRBJ2-1; 8 bases are a match to TRBD2. The V gene end was trimmed by 5 bases and the J gene end by 6 bases; junction bases not matched to a gene: 3. Germline-derived CDR1 and CDR2 are MDHEN and SYDVKM. The CDR3 extends over 13 amino acids. The CDR3 spells CASSRLAPNEQFF. CDR3 bases: TGTGCCAGCAGTCGACTAGCGCCCAATGAGCAGTTCTTC.

Ten or more counts support this clonotype. V is TRBV20-1 and J is TRBJ2-3; TRBD2 agrees at 7 bases. This CDR3 is 14 amino acids long. Germline CDR1 and CDR2: DFQATT and SNEGSKA (reference sequence). V gave up 5 bases and J gave up 2 bases; unmatched junction bases: 7. CDR3 residues: CSAQPSGYTDTQYF. In DNA form, the CDR3 reads TGCAGTGCTCAACCTAGCGGATACACAGATACGCAGTATTTT.

About this clonotype itself: This probably arose from a read error, given a far larger clone one base away. The chain links TRBV7-9 to TRBJ2-1, with D possibly TRBD1 on 6 matching bases. This CDR3 is built from 13 residues. Germline CDR1 reads SEHNR; CDR2 reads FQNEAQ (reference sequence). For the CDR3, the DNA is TGTGCCAGCAGCCTTGGGGGCCACAATGGGCAGTTCTTC. Translating gives CASSLGGHNGQFF.

In its sample, this clonotype was seen many times. The junction shows a germline mismatch at one end, possibly a read error. The rearrangement links TRBV7-8 to TRBJ2-7, with TRBD1 matching 9 bases. Per the germline V gene, CDR1 is SGHVS and CDR2 is FQNEAQ. The CDR3 sequence is 14 residues long. The CDR3 region has the DNA TGCGCCAGCAGCCCCGGGACAGGGTGGTACGAGCAGTACTTC. Protein product: CASSPGTGWYEQYF.

Regarding this clonotype: Germline is not matched at one junction end, which may reflect a read error. This sequence joins TRBV7-9 and TRBJ2-5; D is undetermined. CDR1 and CDR2 from the germline V gene are SEHNR and FQNEAQ (reference sequence). This CDR3 contains 12 residues. In nucleotides, the CDR3 is TGCGCCAGCAGCTCCTATTATGCGACCCAGTACTTC. Translated: CASSSYYATQYF.

This clonotype was picked up many times. The rearrangement links TRBV12-3 or TRBV12-4 to TRBJ2-5; D is perhaps TRBD1 (6 bases). V was clipped by 6 bases and J by 5 bases, with 10 bases between them. The CDR3 consists of 12 residues. The CDR3 DNA reads TGTGCCAGCAGCTTCAGGGGTGAGACCCAGTACTTC. Amino acids: CASSFRGETQYF.

This clonotype has just a few counts. V and J are TRBV6-1 and TRBJ1-2; the D is unclear. CDR1 MNHNS and CDR2 SASEGT come from the germline V gene. The CDR3 loop spans 16 amino acids. Trimming removed 7 bases from V and 1 base from J, with 19 bases in between. CDR3: CASTRLMSTGNYGYTF. CDR3 nucleotide sequence: TGTGCCAGCACCAGGCTTATGTCGACGGGTAACTATGGCTACACCTTC.

The rearrangement joins TRBV20-1 to TRBJ1-5; TRBD1 agrees at 7 bases. This CDR3 spans 13 amino acids. The germline CDR1 and CDR2 sequences are DFQATT and SNEGSKA (reference sequence). Trimming removed 5 bases from V and 4 bases from J; junction bases left unmatched: 5. The CDR3 region has the DNA TGCAGTGCTGGGACAGTTGATAATCAGCCCCAGCATTTT. Its protein is CSAGTVDNQPQHF.

The chain combines TRBV28 with TRBJ2-4; D may correspond to TRBD1 or TRBD2 (5 bases each). Germline CDR1 and CDR2: MDHEN and SYDVKM. Deletions cut 6 bases from V and 6 bases from J, with 12 bases between. CDR3 length: 13 residues. DNA of the CDR3: TGTGCCAGCAGGGTACGGGGCGGAAACATTCAGTACTTC. The encoded protein is CASRVRGGNIQYF.

The sample holds a few counts of this clonotype. This rearrangement joins TRBV19 to TRBJ2-1; TRBD2 is a possible D gene (5 bases). V was clipped by 6 bases and J by 8 bases, with 23 bases between them. Germline V gene sequence: CDR1 LNHDA, CDR2 SQIVND (reference sequence). This CDR3 is 16 amino acids long. CDR3 in DNA: TGTGCCAGTAGCCCTCCGGGATATACGAGGAGCGATGAGCAGTTCTTC. It specifies CASSPPGYTRSDEQFF.

V is TRBV5-4 and J is TRBJ2-2; possibly TRBD2 for D (5 bases). Trimming stripped 5 bases from V and 0 bases from J, with 11 bases between. The CDR3 sequence is 15 residues long. Germline V gene sequence: CDR1 SGHNT, CDR2 YYREEE (reference sequence). CDR3 sequence: CASSHLLANTGELFF. DNA of the CDR3: TGTGCCAGCAGTCATCTACTAGCGAACACCGGGGAGCTGTTTTTT.

This clonotype has at least ten counts. This rearrangement joins TRBV7-3 to TRBJ1-5; no reliable D call. Germline CDR1 reads SGHTA; CDR2 reads FQGTGA. Trimming removed 5 bases from V and 6 bases from J, with 11 bases in between. The CDR3 is 13 residues long. CDR3: CASSLYGGQPQHF. For the CDR3, the DNA is TGTGCCAGCAGCCTATATGGTGGTCAGCCCCAGCATTTT.

V gene TRBV7-3 combines with J gene TRBJ2-7; TRBD2 matches at 9 bases. The CDR3 is 15 amino acids. The trim removed 5 bases at V and 6 bases at J, leaving 11 bases unmatched. Germline CDR1 reads SGHTA; CDR2 reads FQGTGA. The CDR3 reads CASSQTAGGLSEQYF. DNA of the CDR3: TGTGCCAGCAGCCAAACAGCGGGAGGCTTAAGCGAGCAGTACTTC.

This clonotype was found a few times. The V and J genes are TRBV18 and TRBJ2-1, with 7 positions matching TRBD1. The CDR3 loop spans 14 amino acids. The V segment lost 4 bases and the J segment 3 bases; nucleotides outside the gene matches: 3. The germline CDR1 and CDR2 sequences are KGHSH and LQKENI. Here the CDR3 reads CASSQRQGYNEQFF. In DNA form, the CDR3 reads TGTGCCAGCTCACAACGACAGGGCTACAATGAGCAGTTCTTC.

This clonotype has only a few counts. V is TRBV18 and J is TRBJ1-1; tentative D call: TRBD1 (6 bases). CDR3 length: 16 amino acids. V shed 4 bases and J shed 2 bases, with 17 bases lying between them. The germline CDR1 and CDR2 sequences are KGHSH and LQKENI. CDR3 DNA: TGTGCCAGCTCACAAACCGGGGGGCAGGGTAACACTGAAGCTTTCTTT. It is translated as CASSQTGGQGNTEAFF. Supplemented by reference TRBV18 and TRBJ1-1, the full variable domain reads NAGVMQNPRHLVRRRGQEARLRCSPMKGHSHVYWYRQLPEEGLKFMVYLQKENIIDESGMPKERFSAEFPKEGPSILRIQQVVRGDSAAYFCASSQTGGQGNTEAFFGQGTRLTVV.